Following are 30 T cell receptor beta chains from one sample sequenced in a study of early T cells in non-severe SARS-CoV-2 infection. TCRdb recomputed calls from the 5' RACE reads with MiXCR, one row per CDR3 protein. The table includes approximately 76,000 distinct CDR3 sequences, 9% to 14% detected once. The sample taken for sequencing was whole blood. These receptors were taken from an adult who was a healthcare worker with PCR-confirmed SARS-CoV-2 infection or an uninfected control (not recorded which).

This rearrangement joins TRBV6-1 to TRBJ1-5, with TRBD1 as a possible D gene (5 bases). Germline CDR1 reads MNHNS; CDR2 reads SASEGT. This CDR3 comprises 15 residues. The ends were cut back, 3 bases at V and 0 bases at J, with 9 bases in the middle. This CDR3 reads CASSEGQGSNQPQHF. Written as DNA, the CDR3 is TGTGCCAGCAGTGAGGGGCAGGGTAGCAATCAGCCCCAGCATTTT.

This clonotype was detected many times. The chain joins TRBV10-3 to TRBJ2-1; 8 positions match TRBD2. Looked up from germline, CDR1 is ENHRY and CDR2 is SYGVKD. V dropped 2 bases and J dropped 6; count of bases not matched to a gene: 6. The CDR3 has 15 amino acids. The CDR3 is CAISENRGGRNEQFF. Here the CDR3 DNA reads TGTGCCATCAGTGAGAACCGGGGGGGCCGCAATGAGCAGTTCTTC.

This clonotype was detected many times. CDR3: CSAVLTGGFSGNTIYF. CDR3 DNA sequence: TGCAGTGCTGTCCTGACAGGGGGCTTCTCTGGAAACACCATATATTTT. V gene TRBV20-1 combines with J gene TRBJ1-3, with TRBD1 identical over 10 bases. The CDR3 is made up of 16 amino acids. After removal of 5 bases from V and 0 bases from J, the junction contained 7 bases not matched to a gene. From germline, CDR1 is DFQATT and CDR2 SNEGSKA (reference sequence).

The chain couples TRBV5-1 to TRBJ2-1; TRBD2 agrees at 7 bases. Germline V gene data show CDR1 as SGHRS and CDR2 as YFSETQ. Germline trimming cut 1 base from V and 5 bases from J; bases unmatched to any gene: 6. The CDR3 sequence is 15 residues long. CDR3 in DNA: TGCGCCAGCAGCTTGATCTCTAGCGGAAACAATGAGCAGTTCTTC. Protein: CASSLISSGNNEQFF.

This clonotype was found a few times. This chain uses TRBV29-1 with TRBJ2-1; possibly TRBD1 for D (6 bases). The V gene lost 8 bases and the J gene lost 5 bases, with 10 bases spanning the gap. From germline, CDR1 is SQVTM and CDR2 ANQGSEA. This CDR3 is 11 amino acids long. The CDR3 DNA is TGCAGCTCTCGGGACAACAATGAGCAGTTCTTC. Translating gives CSSRDNNEQFF.

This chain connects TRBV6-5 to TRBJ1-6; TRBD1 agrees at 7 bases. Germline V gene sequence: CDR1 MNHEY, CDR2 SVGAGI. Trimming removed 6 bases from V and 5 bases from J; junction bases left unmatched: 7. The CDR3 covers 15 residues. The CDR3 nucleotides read TGTGCCAGCAGCCAGGGACAGAAAAATAATTCACCCCTCCACTTT. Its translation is CASSQGQKNNSPLHF.

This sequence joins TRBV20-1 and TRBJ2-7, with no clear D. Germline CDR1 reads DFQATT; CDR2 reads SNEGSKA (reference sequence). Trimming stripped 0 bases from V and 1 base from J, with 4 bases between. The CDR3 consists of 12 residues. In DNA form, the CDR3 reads TGCAGTGCTAGAGAGGGGTCCTACGAGCAGTACTTC. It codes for CSAREGSYEQYF.

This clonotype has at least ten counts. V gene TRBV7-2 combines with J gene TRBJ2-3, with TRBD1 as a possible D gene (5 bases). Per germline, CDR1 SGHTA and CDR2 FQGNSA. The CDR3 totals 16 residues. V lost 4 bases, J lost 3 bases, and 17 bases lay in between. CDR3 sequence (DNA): TGTGCCAGCAGCTCCCCCGTTGGGGCTCGAACAGATACGCAGTATTTT. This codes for CASSSPVGARTDTQYF.

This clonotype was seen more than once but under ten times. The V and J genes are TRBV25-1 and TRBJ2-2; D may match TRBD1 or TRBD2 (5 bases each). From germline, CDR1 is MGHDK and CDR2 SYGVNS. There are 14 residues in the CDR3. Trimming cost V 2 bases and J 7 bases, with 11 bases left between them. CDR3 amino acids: CASSEGLRGGELFF. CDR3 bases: TGTGCCAGCAGTGAAGGTCTGAGGGGCGGGGAGCTGTTTTTT.

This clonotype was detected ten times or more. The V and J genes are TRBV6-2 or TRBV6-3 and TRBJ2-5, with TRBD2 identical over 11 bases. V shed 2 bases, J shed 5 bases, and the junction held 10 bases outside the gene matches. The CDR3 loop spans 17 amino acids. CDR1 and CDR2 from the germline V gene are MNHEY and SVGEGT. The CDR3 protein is CASSYPKTSGKSETQYF. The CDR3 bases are TGTGCCAGCAGTTACCCCAAGACTAGCGGGAAATCGGAGACCCAGTACTTC.

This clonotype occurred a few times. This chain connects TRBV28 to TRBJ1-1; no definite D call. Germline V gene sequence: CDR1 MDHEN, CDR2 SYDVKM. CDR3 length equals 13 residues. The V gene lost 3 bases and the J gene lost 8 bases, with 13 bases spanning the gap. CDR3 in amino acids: CASSFGRRMEAFF. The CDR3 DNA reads TGTGCCAGCAGTTTCGGCAGGAGAATGGAAGCTTTCTTT.

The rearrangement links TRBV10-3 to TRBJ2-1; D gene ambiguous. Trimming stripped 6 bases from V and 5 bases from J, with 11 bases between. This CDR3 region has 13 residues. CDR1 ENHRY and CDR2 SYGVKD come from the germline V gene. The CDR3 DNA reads TGTGCCATCAGCCCCCCCCCCAACAATGAGCAGTTCTTC. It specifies CAISPPPNNEQFF.

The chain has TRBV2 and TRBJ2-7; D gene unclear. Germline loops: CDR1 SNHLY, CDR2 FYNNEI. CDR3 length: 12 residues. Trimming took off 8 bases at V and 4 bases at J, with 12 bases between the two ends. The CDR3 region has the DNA TGTGCCAGCGACCAGAGACGGTACGAGCAGTACTTC. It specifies CASDQRRYEQYF.

CDR3 sequence reads: CASSVRTGAYNEQFF. The CDR3 nucleotides are TGTGCCAGCAGCGTGCGGACAGGGGCCTACAATGAGCAGTTCTTC. The rearrangement uses TRBV9 and TRBJ2-1; 9 bases agree with TRBD1. The trim removed 2 bases at V and 2 bases at J, leaving 2 bases unmatched. The CDR3 runs 15 residues. In germline, CDR1 is SGDLS, CDR2 YYNGEE.

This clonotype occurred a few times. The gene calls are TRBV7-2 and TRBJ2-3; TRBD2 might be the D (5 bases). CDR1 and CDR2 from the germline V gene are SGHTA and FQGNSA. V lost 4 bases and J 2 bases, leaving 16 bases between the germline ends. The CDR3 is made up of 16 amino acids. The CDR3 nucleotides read TGTGCCAGCAGCTCCGCAGCGGTTTTTCTCACAGATACGCAGTATTTT. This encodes CASSSAAVFLTDTQYF.

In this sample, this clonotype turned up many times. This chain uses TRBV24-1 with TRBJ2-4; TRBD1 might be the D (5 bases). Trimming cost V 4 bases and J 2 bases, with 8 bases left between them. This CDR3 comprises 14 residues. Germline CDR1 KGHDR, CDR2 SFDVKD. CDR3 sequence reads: CATSEQGTKNIQYF. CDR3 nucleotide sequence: TGTGCCACCAGTGAGCAGGGTACCAAAAACATTCAGTACTTC.

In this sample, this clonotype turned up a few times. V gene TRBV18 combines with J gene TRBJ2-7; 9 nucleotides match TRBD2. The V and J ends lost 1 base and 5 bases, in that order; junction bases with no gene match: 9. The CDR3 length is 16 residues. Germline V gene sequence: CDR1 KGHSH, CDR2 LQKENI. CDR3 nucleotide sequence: TGTGCCAGCTCACCACTACAAGCGGGAGGATTCCACGAGCAGTACTTC. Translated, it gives CASSPLQAGGFHEQYF.

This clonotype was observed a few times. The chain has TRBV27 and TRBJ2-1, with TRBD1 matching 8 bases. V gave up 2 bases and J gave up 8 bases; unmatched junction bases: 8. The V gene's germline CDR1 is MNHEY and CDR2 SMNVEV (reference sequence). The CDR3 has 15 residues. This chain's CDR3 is CASSLDPTGADEQFF. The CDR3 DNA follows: TGTGCCAGCAGTTTAGACCCGACAGGGGCGGATGAGCAGTTCTTC.

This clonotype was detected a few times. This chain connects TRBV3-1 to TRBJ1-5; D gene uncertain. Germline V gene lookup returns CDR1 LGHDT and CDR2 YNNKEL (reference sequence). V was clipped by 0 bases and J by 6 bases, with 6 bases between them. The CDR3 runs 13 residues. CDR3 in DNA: TGTGCCAGCAGCCAAGATCTGAGTCAGCCCCAGCATTTT. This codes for CASSQDLSQPQHF.

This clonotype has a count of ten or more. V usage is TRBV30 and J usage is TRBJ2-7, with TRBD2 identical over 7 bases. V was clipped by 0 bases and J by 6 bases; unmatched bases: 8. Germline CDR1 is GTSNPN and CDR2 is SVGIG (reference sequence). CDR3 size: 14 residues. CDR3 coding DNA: TGTGCCTGGAGTGTAGTTGCGGGAGTAGGCGAGCAGTACTTC. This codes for CAWSVVAGVGEQYF.

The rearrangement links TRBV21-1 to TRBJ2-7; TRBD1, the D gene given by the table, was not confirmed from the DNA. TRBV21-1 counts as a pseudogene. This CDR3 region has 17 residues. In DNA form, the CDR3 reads TGTGCCAGCAGCAAGGGACAGTCAAAACAAACGCCCTGCGAGCAGTACTTC. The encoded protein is CASSKGQSKQTPCEQYF.

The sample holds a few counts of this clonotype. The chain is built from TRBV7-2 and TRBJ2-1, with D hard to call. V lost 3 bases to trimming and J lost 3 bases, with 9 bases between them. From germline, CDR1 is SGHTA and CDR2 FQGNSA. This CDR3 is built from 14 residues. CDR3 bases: TGTGCCAGCAGCTTTTGGCAAGACTACAATGAGCAGTTCTTC. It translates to CASSFWQDYNEQFF.

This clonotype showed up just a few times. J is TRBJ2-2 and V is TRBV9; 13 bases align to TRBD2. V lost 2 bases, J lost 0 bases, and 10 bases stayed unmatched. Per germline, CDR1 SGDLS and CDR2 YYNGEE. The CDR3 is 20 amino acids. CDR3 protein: CASSVSGTSGTTTNTGELFF. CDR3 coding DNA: TGTGCCAGCAGCGTTTCCGGGACTAGCGGGACCACAACGAACACCGGGGAGCTGTTTTTT. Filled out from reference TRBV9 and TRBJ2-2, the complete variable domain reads DSGVTQTPKHLITATGQRVTLRCSPRSGDLSVYWYQQSLDQGLQFLIQYYNGEERAKGNILERFSAQQFPDLHSELNLSSLELGDSALYFCASSVSGTSGTTTNTGELFFGEGSRLTVL.

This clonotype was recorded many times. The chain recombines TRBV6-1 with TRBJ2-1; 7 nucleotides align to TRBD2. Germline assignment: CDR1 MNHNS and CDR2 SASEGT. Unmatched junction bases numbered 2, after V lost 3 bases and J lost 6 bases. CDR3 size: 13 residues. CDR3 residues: CASSEGLFNEQFF. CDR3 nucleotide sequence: TGTGCCAGCAGTGAGGGACTATTCAATGAGCAGTTCTTC.

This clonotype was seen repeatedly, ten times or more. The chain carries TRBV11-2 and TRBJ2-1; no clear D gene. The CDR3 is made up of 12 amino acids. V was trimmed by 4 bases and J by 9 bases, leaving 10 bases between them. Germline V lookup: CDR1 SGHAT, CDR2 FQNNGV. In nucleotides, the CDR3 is TGTGCCAGCAGCTCCGGGTTGGGTGAGCAGTTCTTC. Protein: CASSSGLGEQFF. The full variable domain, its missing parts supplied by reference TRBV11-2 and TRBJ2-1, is EAGVAQSPRYKIIEKRQSVAFWCNPISGHATLYWYQQILGQGPKLLIQFQNNGVVDDSQLPKDRFSAERLKGVDSTLKIQPAKLEDSAVYLCASSSGLGEQFFGPGTRLTVL.

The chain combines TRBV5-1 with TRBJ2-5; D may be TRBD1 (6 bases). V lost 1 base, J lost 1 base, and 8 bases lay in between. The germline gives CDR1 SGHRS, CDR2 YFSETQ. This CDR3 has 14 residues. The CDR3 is CASSLTGFQETQYF. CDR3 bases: TGCGCCAGCAGCTTGACAGGGTTCCAAGAGACCCAGTACTTC.

The CDR3 sequence is CASSHGDTEAFF. CDR3 in DNA: TGTGCCAGCAGCCACGGGGACACTGAAGCTTTCTTT. The chain employs TRBV3-1 and TRBJ1-1; no clear D gene. The CDR3 has 12 amino acids. With 3 bases removed from V and 3 bases from J, the gap between germline ends came to 5 bases. Germline V gives CDR1 LGHDT, CDR2 YNNKEL (reference sequence).

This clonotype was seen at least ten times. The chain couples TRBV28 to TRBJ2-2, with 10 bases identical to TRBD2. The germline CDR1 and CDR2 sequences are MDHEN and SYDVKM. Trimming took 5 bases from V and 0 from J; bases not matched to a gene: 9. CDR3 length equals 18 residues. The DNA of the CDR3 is TGTGCCAGCAGTCCCCGGCTAGCGGGAGAATCGAACACCGGGGAGCTGTTTTTT. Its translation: CASSPRLAGESNTGELFF.

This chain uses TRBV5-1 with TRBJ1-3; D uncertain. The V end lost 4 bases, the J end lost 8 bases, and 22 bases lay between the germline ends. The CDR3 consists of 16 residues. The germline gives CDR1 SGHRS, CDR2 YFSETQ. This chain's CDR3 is CASSPAGQAAEHTIYF. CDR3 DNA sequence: TGCGCCAGCAGCCCAGCTGGGCAGGCCGCCGAACACACCATATATTTT.

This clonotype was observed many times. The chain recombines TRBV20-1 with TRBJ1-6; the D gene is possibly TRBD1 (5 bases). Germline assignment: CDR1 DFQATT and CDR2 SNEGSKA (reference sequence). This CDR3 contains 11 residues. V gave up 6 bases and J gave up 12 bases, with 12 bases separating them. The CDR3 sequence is CSAPGGIPLHF. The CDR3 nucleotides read TGCAGTGCCCCCGGGGGAATACCCCTCCACTTT.